This TCR beta chain was identified during a study of CD8 T cells in ankylosing spondylitis. Study-wide points: Within ankylosing spondylitis blood, a TCR beta motif made up of seven to nine highly homologous variants appeared to be characteristic. In reactive arthritis synovial fluid and blood, some motif variants had been reported before.

This clonotype was counted between two and nine times. Its antigen is undetermined. One end of the junction varies from germline; a read error may be responsible. CDR1 SSHAT and CDR2 FNYEAQ come from the germline V gene (reference sequence). The CDR3 spans 13 residues. A single record per CDR3 protein comes from TCRdb applying MiXCR to the 5' RACE reads. The sample contains 750,000 to 850,000 distinct CDR3 sequences, approximately 12% of which appear only once. The sequencing input was blood, either unsorted or a sorted T cell fraction (not recorded which). This chain links TRBV7-7 with TRBJ2-1; D not certain. The source of this sequence is a male donor with ankylosing spondylitis. The CDR3 here is CASSFDPFNEQFF. In DNA, the CDR3 is TGTGCTAGCAGCTTCGACCCCTTTAATGAGCAGTTCTTC.